This T cell receptor beta chain appears in the sequencing data of a study of T cells in localized non-small cell lung cancer. General study findings and limits: Uninvolved neighboring lung showed the greatest T cell clonality, exceeding tumor.

As regards this clone: Its specificity is not known.

Germline CDR1 reads WSHSY; CDR2 reads SAAADI. V shed 2 bases and J shed 2 bases, with 6 bases lying between them. The length of the CDR3 is 13 residues. The repertoire was sequenced with immunoSEQ multiplex PCR; TCRdb's copy has only in-frame clones and lacks some. The table includes tens of thousands of clones, roughly 82% detected once. The sample was peripheral blood, taken before any cancer treatment. This chain links TRBV10-2 with TRBJ1-2; D is ambiguous. The source is a male donor aged 60 or over with stage III squamous cell lung carcinoma. This CDR3 reads CASSERLNYGYTF. CDR3 in DNA: TGCGCCAGCAGTGAGAGACTGAACTATGGCTACACCTTC.